One and the same sample provided the 8 T cell receptor beta chains below, sequenced in a study of shared clonotypes between healthy human individuals. Measured with immunoSEQ multiplex PCR; TCRdb has only the in-frame clones, and not every one. Of around 600,000 clones in the sample, 85% to 95% were seen once. Naive CD8 cells lacked CD45RO and underwent positive selection for CCR7, leaving out terminally differentiated effector memory CD45RA+ cells. The sequencing input was naive CD8+ T cells sorted from blood. The receptors stem from a woman younger than 45 in good health.

The rearrangement uses TRBV28 and TRBJ2-5; possibly TRBD1 for D (5 bases). Germline V CDR1 and CDR2: MDHEN, SYDVKM. V lost 3 bases, J lost 5 bases, and 19 bases lay in between. The CDR3 length is 16 residues. This chain's CDR3 is CASSFGQGSYEETQYF. The CDR3 DNA follows: TGTGCCAGCAGTTTTGGGCAGGGATCTTACGAGGAGACCCAGTACTTC.

The chain is built from TRBV27 and TRBJ1-2; D may be TRBD1 (6 bases). The CDR3 consists of 15 residues. Trimming took 0 bases from V and 0 from J, leaving 8 bases between them. Looked up from germline, CDR1 is MNHEY and CDR2 is SMNVEV (reference sequence). DNA of the CDR3: TGTGCCAGCAGTTTATCAGGGGGTGCTAACTATGGCTACACCTTC. It specifies CASSLSGGANYGYTF.

The genes are TRBV28 and TRBJ2-1; D is perhaps TRBD2 (6 bases). Trimming removed 6 bases from V and 0 bases from J, with 15 bases in between. Per the germline V gene, CDR1 is MDHEN and CDR2 is SYDVKM. CDR3 length equals 16 residues. CDR3 amino acids: CASRPPGESSYNEQFF. Here the CDR3 DNA reads TGTGCCAGCAGGCCGCCGGGGGAGAGCTCCTACAATGAGCAGTTCTTC.

V and J are TRBV27 and TRBJ2-7; TRBD1 or TRBD2 may be the D gene (6 bases each). Germline CDR1 reads MNHEY; CDR2 reads SMNVEV (reference sequence). V was trimmed by 3 bases and J by 4 bases, leaving 19 bases between them. This CDR3 is built from 16 residues. CDR3 bases: TGTGCCAGCAGTTTCTCGGGGGCCACGCACCTTTACGAGCAGTACTTC. Protein product: CASSFSGATHLYEQYF.

Turning to this clone: Other DNA variants within this sample encode the same CDR3. This chain joins TRBV19 and TRBJ2-7; 8 bases fit TRBD2. Per germline, CDR1 LNHDA and CDR2 SQIVND (reference sequence). This CDR3 comprises 15 residues. V shed 6 bases, J shed 2 bases, and the junction held 9 bases outside the gene matches. The DNA for the CDR3 is TGTGCCAGTAGCCTAACTAGCGGAGAGACCTACGAGCAGTACTTC. As protein: CASSLTSGETYEQYF.

The chain links TRBV7-6 to TRBJ2-1; possibly TRBD1 or TRBD2 for D (5 bases each). Trimming shortened V by 2 bases and J by 4 bases, and 15 bases separated the two germline ends. The CDR3 contains 16 residues. Germline CDR1 and CDR2: SGHVS and FNYEAQ. In DNA form, the CDR3 reads TGTGCCAGCAGCTTACAGGGACGAGAGCCATACAATGAGCAGTTCTTC. Amino acids: CASSLQGREPYNEQFF.

This clone has just a few counts. V usage is TRBV10-2 and J usage is TRBJ1-1, with D maybe TRBD1 (5 bases). CDR3 length equals 13 residues. Trimming pared 8 bases from V and 5 bases from J, leaving 15 bases between. CDR1 is WSHSY, CDR2 SAAADI, per germline. CDR3 nucleotide sequence: TGCGCCAGCGGGTGGGGCGCGGGGACTGAAGCTTTCTTT. It codes for CASGWGAGTEAFF.

The chain is built from TRBV29-1 and TRBJ2-7; D might be TRBD1 (5 bases). V was trimmed by 3 bases and J by 3 bases, leaving 12 bases between them. Germline V gives CDR1 SQVTM, CDR2 ANQGSEA. The CDR3 loop spans 13 amino acids. In nucleotides, the CDR3 is TGCAGCGTTGAGACCCCTCAGGGCTACGAGCAGTACTTC. It is translated as CSVETPQGYEQYF.